The clone carrying this T cell receptor beta chain was picked up a small number of times. Its antigen remains unknown. A sample-barcoded 5' primer and a J-beta primer mix were used in a second PCR of roughly 7 to 11 cycles. TCRdb processed the 5' RACE reads anew with MiXCR; each CDR3 protein has one entry. The sample shows 870,000 or so distinct CDR3 sequences, 29% of them seen only once. This entry is derived from a study of blood T cells in healthy people across ages. Study-level findings and limits: Naive CD4+ cell counts and diversity both ran higher in long-lived than in aged donors.

This CDR3 has 17 amino acids. Unmatched junction bases numbered 7, after V lost 4 bases and J lost 0 bases. Per the germline V gene, CDR1 is KGHDR and CDR2 is SFDVKD. The sequenced sample was blood. The sequence derives from a woman of 80 years or more in good health. V gene TRBV24-1 combines with J gene TRBJ2-3; 9 nucleotides agree with TRBD1. This chain's CDR3 is CATSDAGTGLSTDTQYF. CDR3 bases: TGTGCCACCAGTGACGCCGGGACAGGGCTTAGCACAGATACGCAGTATTTT.